This TCR beta chain emerged from a study of T-cell memory formation after mild COVID-19. Study observations and caveats: Nothing confirmed that second-wave clones peaking on day 37 were specific for SARS-CoV-2. Some clones that responded turned up in pre-infection memory, which suggests that cross-reactive memory joined in. CD4/CD8 balance characterized clones contracting day 15 to 85, and CD4+ skew characterized later expanders.

Amplification by 5'RACE using constant-segment primers produced TCR alpha and TCR beta cDNA libraries that carried sample barcodes and UMIs. In TCRdb, the 5' RACE reads were re-called with MiXCR into one record per CDR3 protein. The sample holds hundreds of thousands of distinct CDR3 sequences, roughly 21% seen once. With respect to this clonotype: The antigen is undetermined.

The TCR comes from an adult woman who had mild COVID-19 (a few samples of this study predate the infection). Cell type and time point are not known. Sequencing was performed on PBMCs or a T cell subset sorted from them (not recorded which).

The CDR3 DNA follows: TGCGCCAGCAGCCTCCTCTCGGACGGGCGAGGAGAGACCCAGTACTTC. Translation gives CASSLLSDGRGETQYF. This chain connects TRBV5-1 to TRBJ2-5; no reliable D call. V shed 4 bases and J shed 4 bases, with 20 bases lying between them. Germline V gives CDR1 SGHRS, CDR2 YFSETQ. This CDR3 comprises 16 residues. Complete variable domain (other parts from reference TRBV5-1 and TRBJ2-5): KAGVTQTPRYLIKTRGQQVTLSCSPISGHRSVSWYQQTPGQGLQFLFEYFSETQRNKGNFPGRFSGRQFSNSRSEMNVSTLELGDSALYLCASSLLSDGRGETQYFGPGTRLLVL.